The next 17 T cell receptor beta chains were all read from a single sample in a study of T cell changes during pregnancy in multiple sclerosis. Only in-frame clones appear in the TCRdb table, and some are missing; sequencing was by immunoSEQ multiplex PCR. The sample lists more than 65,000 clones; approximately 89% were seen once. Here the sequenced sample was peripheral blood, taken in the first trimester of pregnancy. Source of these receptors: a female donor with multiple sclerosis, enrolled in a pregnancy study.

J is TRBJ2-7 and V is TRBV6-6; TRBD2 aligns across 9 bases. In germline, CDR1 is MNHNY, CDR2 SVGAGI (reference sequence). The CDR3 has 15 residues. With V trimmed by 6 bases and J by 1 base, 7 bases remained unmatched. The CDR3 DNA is TGTGCCAGCAGCCCCTGGCTAGCGGGGTCCTACGAGCAGTACTTC. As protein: CASSPWLAGSYEQYF.

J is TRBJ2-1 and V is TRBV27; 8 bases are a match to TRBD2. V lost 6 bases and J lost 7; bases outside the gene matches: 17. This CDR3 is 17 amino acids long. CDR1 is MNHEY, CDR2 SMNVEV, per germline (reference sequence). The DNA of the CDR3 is TGTGCCAGCAGAAAAGACGGGGGGGCGCGGCGGGTTAATGAGCAGTTCTTC. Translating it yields CASRKDGGARRVNEQFF.

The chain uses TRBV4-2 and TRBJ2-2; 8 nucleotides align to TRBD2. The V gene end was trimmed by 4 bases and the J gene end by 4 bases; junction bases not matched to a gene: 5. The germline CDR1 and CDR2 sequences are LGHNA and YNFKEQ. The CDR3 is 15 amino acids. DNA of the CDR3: TGTGCCAGCAGCCCGATTAGCGGGATCACCGGGGAGCTGTTTTTT. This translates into CASSPISGITGELFF.

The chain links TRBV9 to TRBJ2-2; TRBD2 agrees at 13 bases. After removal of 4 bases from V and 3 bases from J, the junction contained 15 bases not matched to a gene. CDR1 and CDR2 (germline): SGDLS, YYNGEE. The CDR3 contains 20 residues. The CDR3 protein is CASSPHPGGTSGAHTGELFF. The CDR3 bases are TGTGCCAGCAGCCCTCACCCTGGGGGGACTAGCGGGGCGCACACCGGGGAGCTGTTTTTT.

CDR3 coding DNA: TGTGCCAGCAGCTTTAGGGGGATTTGGTCCTACGAGCAGTACTTC. This codes for CASSFRGIWSYEQYF. The V gene is TRBV5-6, the J gene TRBJ2-7; possible D gene TRBD1, 6 bases. This CDR3 is 15 amino acids long. CDR1 is SGHDT, CDR2 YYEEEE, per germline. Trimming took off 2 bases at V and 1 base at J, with 13 bases between the two ends.

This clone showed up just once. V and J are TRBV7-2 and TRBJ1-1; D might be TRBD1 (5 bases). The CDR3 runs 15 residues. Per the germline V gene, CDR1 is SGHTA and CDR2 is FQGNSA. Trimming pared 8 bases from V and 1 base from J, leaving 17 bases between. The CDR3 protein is CASLRAAHGNTEAFF. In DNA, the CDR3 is TGTGCCAGCCTCAGGGCCGCACATGGGAACACTGAAGCTTTCTTT.

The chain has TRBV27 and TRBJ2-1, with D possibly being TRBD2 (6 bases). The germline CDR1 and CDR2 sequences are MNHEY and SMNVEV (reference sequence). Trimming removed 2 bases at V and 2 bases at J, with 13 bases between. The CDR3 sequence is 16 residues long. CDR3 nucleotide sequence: TGTGCCAGCAGTTTACTAGCGTCTCTAACCTACAATGAGCAGTTCTTC. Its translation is CASSLLASLTYNEQFF.

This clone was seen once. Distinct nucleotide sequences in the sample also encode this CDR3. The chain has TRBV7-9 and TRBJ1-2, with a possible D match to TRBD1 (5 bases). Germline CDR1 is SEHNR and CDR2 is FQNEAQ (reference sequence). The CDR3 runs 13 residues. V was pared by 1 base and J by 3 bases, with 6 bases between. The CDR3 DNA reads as TGTGCCAGCAGCTTAGGGGACTACTATGGCTACACCTTC. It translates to CASSLGDYYGYTF.

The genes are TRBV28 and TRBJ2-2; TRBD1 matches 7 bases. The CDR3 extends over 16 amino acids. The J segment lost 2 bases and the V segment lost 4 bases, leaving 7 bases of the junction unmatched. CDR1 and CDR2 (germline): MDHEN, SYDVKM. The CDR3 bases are TGTGCCAGCAGTTCCCCCGGACAGGCAAACACCGGGGAGCTGTTTTTT. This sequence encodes CASSSPGQANTGELFF.

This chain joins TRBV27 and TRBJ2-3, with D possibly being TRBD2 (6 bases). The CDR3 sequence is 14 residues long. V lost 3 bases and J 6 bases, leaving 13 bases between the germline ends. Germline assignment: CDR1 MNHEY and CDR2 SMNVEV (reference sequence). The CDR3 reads CASSLGARGDTQYF. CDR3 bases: TGTGCCAGCAGTTTGGGAGCCCGGGGGGATACGCAGTATTTT.

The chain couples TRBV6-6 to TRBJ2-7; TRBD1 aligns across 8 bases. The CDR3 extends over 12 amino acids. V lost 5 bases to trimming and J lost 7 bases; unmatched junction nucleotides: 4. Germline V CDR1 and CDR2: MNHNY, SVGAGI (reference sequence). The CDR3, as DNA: TGTGCCAGCAGTGATACAGGGGGGGAGCAGTACTTC. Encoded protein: CASSDTGGEQYF.

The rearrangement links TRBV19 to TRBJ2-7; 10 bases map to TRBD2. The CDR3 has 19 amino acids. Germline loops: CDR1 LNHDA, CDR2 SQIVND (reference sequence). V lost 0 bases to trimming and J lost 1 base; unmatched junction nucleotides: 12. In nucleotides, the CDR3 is TGTGCCAGTAGTATAGATCTGCTAGCGGGGGACCTATTTTCCTACGAGCAGTACTTC. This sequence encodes CASSIDLLAGDLFSYEQYF.

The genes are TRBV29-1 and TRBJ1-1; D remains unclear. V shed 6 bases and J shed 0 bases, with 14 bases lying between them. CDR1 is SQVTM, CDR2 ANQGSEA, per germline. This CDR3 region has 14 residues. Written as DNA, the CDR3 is TGCAGCGTCACTAGTGGAGGCATGAACACTGAAGCTTTCTTT. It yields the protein CSVTSGGMNTEAFF.

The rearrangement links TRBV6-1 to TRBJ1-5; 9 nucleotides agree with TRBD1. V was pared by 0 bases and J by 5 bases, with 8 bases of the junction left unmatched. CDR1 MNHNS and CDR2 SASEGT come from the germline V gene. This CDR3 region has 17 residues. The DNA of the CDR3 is TGTGCCAGCAGTGAAGCTAGCCCGACAGGGGGGCATCAGCCCCAGCATTTT. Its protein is CASSEASPTGGHQPQHF.

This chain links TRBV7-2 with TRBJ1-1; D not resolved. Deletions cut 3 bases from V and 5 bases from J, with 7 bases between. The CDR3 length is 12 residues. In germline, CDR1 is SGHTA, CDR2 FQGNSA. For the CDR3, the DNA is TGTGCCAGCAGCTTTTTACGGACTGAAGCTTTCTTT. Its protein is CASSFLRTEAFF.

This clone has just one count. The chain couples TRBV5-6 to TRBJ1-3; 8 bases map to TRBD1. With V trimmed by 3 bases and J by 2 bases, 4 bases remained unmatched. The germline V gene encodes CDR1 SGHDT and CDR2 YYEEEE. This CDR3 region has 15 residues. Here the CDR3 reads CASSWRTGTGNTIYF. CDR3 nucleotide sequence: TGTGCCAGCAGCTGGCGGACAGGGACTGGAAACACCATATATTTT.

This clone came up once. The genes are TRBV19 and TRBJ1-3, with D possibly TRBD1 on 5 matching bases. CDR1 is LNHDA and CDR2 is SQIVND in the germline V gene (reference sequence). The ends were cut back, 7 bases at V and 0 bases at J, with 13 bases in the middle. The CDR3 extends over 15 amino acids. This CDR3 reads CASTQGGNSGNTIYF. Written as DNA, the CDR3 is TGTGCCAGTACTCAGGGCGGCAACTCTGGAAACACCATATATTTT.